The present T cell receptor beta chain was sequenced within a study of CD8 T cells in Susac syndrome. V was clipped by 6 bases and J by 8 bases, with 8 bases between them. This CDR3 comprises 12 residues. Random hexamers primed reverse transcription of about 0.45 to 1 ug RNA. TCRdb reprocessed the immunoSEQ multiplex PCR reads via MiXCR and lists one record per CDR3 protein. The sample records 55,000 to 75,000 distinct CDR3 sequences, roughly 93% being singletons. The receptor was derived from a human donor with Susac syndrome. The chain carries TRBV12-3 or TRBV12-4 and TRBJ2-6; D may be TRBD2 (5 bases). The specimen was CD4+ T cells from PBMCs. CDR3 protein: CASSRDTNVLTF. The DNA for the CDR3 is TGTGCCAGCAGCCGGGATACCAACGTCCTGACTTTC.